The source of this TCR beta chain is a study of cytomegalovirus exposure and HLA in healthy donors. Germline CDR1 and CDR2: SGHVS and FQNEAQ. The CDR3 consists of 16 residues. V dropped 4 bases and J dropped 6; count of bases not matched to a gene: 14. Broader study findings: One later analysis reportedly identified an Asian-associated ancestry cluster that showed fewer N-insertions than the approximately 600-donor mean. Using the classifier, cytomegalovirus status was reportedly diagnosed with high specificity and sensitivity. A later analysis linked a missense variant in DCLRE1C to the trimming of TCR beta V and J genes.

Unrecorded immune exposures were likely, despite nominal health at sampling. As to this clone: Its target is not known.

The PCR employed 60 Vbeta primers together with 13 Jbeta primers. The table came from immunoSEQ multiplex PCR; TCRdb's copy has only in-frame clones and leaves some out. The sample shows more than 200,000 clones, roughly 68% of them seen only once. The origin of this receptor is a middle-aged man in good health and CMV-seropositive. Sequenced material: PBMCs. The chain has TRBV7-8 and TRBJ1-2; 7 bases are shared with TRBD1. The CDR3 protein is CASSSPYLDRENGYTF. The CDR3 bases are TGTGCCAGCAGCTCCCCCTATTTAGACAGGGAGAATGGCTACACCTTC. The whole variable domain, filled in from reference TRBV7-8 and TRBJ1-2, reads GAGVSQSPRYKVAKRGQDVALRCDPISGHVSLFWYQQALGQGPEFLTYFQNEAQLDKSGLPSDRFFAERPEGSVSTLKIQRTQQEDSAVYLCASSSPYLDRENGYTFGSGTRLTVV.